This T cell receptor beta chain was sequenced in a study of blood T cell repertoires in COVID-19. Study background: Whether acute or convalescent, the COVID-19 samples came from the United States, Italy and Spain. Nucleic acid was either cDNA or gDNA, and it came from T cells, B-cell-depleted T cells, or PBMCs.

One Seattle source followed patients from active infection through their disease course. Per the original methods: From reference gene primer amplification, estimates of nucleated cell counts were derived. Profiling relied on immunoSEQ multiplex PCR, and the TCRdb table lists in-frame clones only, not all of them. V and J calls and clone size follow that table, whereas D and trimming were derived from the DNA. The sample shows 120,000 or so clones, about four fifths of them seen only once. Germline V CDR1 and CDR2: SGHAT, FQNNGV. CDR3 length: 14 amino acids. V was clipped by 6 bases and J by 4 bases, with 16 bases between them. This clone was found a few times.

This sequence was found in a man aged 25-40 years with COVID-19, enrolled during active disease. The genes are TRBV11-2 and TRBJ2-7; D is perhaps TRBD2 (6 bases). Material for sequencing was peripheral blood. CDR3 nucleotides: TGTGCCAGCAGACAAACCGGGACTCCTTACGAGCAGTACTTC. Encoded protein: CASRQTGTPYEQYF.